The rows below give T cell receptor beta chains drawn from one sample of a study of T cells in tuberculosis. Repertoires were generated with immunoSEQ multiplex PCR, while TCRdb's copy carries only in-frame clones and drops some. The sample has 80,000 to 100,000 clones, just over 90% seen once. Sequencing was done on a sample of CD1b-GMM tetramer-negative cells sorted from PBMCs. All receptors come from an adult woman with latent tuberculosis. Both conserved end residues are part of each CDR3. The D gene is left open where the match is weak. Clone size is shown for a subset of rows, as once, few, many or a class of expanded clone.

TRBV4-2	NA	TRBJ1-1	NA	CASSQGGRAGTEAFF	TGTGCCAGCAGCCAAGGAGGGCGTGCTGGGACTGAAGCTTTCTTT
TRBV5-4	TRBD1	TRBJ1-5	NA	CASSPTGGQPQHF	TGTGCCAGCAGCCCGACAGGGGGTCAGCCCCAGCATTTT
TRBV13	TRBD2	TRBJ2-3	NA	CASSFLAGGGDTQYF	TGTGCCAGCAGCTTTCTAGCGGGGGGAGGGGATACGCAGTATTTT
TRBV9	NA	TRBJ1-3	NA	CASSVGSAVSGNTIYF	TGTGCCAGCAGCGTTGGAAGTGCGGTCTCTGGAAACACCATATATTTT
TRBV7-3	TRBD2	TRBJ2-1	NA	CASSRGLAGLGNEQFF	TGTGCCAGCAGCCGAGGACTAGCGGGGCTGGGGAATGAGCAGTTCTTC
TRBV6-1	NA	TRBJ2-1	few	CASSPEWGRKFF	TGTGCCAGCAGCCCCGAGTGGGGGCGCAAGTTCTTC
TRBV4-2	NA	TRBJ1-4	NA	CASSRPDGRSREKLFF	TGTGCCAGCAGCCGCCCAGACGGGAGGTCGAGGGAAAAACTGTTTTTT
TRBV6-1	TRBD1	TRBJ2-1	NA	CASTRQGYEQFF	TGTGCCAGCACCCGACAGGGTTACGAGCAGTTCTTC
TRBV25-1	TRBD1	TRBJ2-1	NA	CASSEGGTGPYNEQFF	TGTGCCAGCAGTGAAGGGGGGACAGGGCCCTACAATGAGCAGTTCTTC
TRBV19	TRBD1	TRBJ1-2	NA	CASSIPHDRAVGYTF	TGTGCCAGTAGTATACCCCACGACAGGGCGGTCGGCTACACCTTC
TRBV5-8	NA	TRBJ1-4	once	CASSWGTTTNEKLFF	TGTGCCAGCAGCTGGGGGACTACAACTAATGAAAAACTGTTTTTT
TRBV28	TRBD2	TRBJ2-3	once	CASSLGGLADLTDTQYF	TGTGCCAGCAGTTTGGGGGGACTAGCGGACCTAACAGATACGCAGTATTTT
TRBV5-6	NA	TRBJ1-3	NA	CASSFSVVGNTIYF	TGTGCCAGCAGCTTCAGCGTTGTTGGAAACACCATATATTTT
TRBV10-1	NA	TRBJ1-2	NA	CASSETTVGGYTF	TGCGCCAGCAGTGAGACCACGGTTGGTGGCTACACCTTC
TRBV5-6	NA	TRBJ1-2	NA	CASSLVYRVGYTF	TGTGCCAGCAGCTTGGTGTATCGGGTTGGCTACACCTTC
TRBV20-1	NA	TRBJ1-2	NA	CSAWGDGYTF	TGCAGCGCCTGGGGCGATGGCTACACCTTC
TRBV9	TRBD2	TRBJ2-5	NA	CASSLSGGAARETQYF	TGTGCCAGCAGCCTTAGCGGGGGGGCCGCTAGGGAGACCCAGTACTTC
TRBV7-7	NA	TRBJ2-1	NA	CASSLETRSNEQFF	TGTGCTAGCAGCTTAGAAACTAGGAGCAATGAGCAGTTCTTC
TRBV18	TRBD2	TRBJ2-5	NA	CASSPIGGGETQYF	TGTGCCAGCTCACCGATTGGGGGGGGAGAGACCCAGTACTTC
TRBV18	TRBD1	TRBJ1-5	NA	CASSKQGGNQPQHF	TGTGCCAGCTCAAAACAGGGGGGGAATCAGCCCCAGCATTTT
TRBV7-9	TRBD1	TRBJ1-3	NA	CASSLAQGASGNTIYF	TGTGCCAGCAGCTTAGCTCAGGGGGCATCTGGAAACACCATATATTTT
TRBV7-2	TRBD2	TRBJ2-2	NA	CASSLTSGGIGTGELFF	TGTGCCAGCAGCTTAACTAGCGGGGGGATAGGCACCGGGGAGCTGTTTTTT
TRBV6-1	NA	TRBJ1-3	NA	CASSDKQGSGNTIYF	TGTGCCAGCAGTGATAAACAGGGATCAGGAAACACCATATATTTT
TRBV6-1	NA	TRBJ2-3	NA	CASSELSGTDTQYF	TGTGCCAGCAGTGAATTGAGCGGCACAGATACGCAGTATTTT
TRBV7-6	NA	TRBJ1-3	NA	CASSTGHGFDTIYF	TGTGCCAGCAGCACGGGACACGGGTTTGACACCATATATTTT
TRBV14	NA	TRBJ2-1	NA	CASSQLGQSYNEQFF	TGTGCCAGCAGCCAACTAGGACAGTCCTACAATGAGCAGTTCTTC
TRBV15	NA	TRBJ1-1	NA	CATSRDGGAGTEAFF	TGTGCCACCAGCAGAGATGGTGGCGCAGGGACTGAAGCTTTCTTT
TRBV4-2	TRBD1	TRBJ2-1	NA	CASSLYLDRVPYNEQFF	TGTGCCAGCAGCCTTTACCTGGACAGGGTCCCCTACAATGAGCAGTTCTTC
TRBV7-2	NA	TRBJ1-1	NA	CASSLGGGRGTEAFF	TGTGCCAGCAGCTTAGGGGGTGGCAGGGGCACTGAAGCTTTCTTT
TRBV27	NA	TRBJ2-5	few	CASSPLITGLQETQYF	TGTGCCAGCAGTCCTCTAATAACAGGGTTACAAGAGACCCAGTACTTC
TRBV11-2	NA	TRBJ1-1	once	CASSPRATTVPNTEAFF	TGTGCCAGCAGCCCGAGGGCCACAACTGTCCCGAACACTGAAGCTTTCTTT
TRBV6-4	NA	TRBJ1-5	NA	CASSREYSNQPQHF	TGTGCCAGCAGTCGAGAATATAGCAATCAGCCCCAGCATTTT
TRBV10-2	TRBD2	TRBJ2-3	NA	CASSVTVAGLDTQYF	TGCGCCAGCAGTGTGACGGTAGCGGGGCTCGATACGCAGTATTTT
TRBV6-5	TRBD1	TRBJ1-1	NA	CASSYPDEQGKTEAFF	TGTGCCAGCAGTTACCCTGACGAACAGGGGAAAACTGAAGCTTTCTTT
TRBV9	TRBD1	TRBJ1-3	once	CASSPRGGTGNTIYF	TGTGCCAGCAGCCCCAGAGGGGGCACTGGAAACACCATATATTTT
TRBV15	NA	TRBJ2-3	NA	CATRLGGGSTDTQYF	TGTGCCACCAGATTAGGGGGGGGGAGCACAGATACGCAGTATTTT
TRBV7-2	NA	TRBJ2-1	NA	CASSPDVGAEQFF	TGTGCCAGCAGCCCGGATGTGGGAGCTGAGCAGTTCTTC
TRBV27	TRBD1	TRBJ1-3	NA	CASSPRGRVGNTIYF	TGTGCCAGCAGCCCCAGGGGGCGCGTTGGAAACACCATATATTTT
TRBV6-5	TRBD1	TRBJ1-6	NA	CAVRDRANSPLHF	TGTGCCGTGCGGGACAGAGCTAATTCACCCCTCCACTTT
TRBV9	NA	TRBJ2-3	NA	CASSVAVGQSPTDTQYF	TGTGCCAGCAGCGTCGCAGTGGGCCAAAGTCCCACAGATACGCAGTATTTT
TRBV18	NA	TRBJ1-6	few	CASSHTTSGTPEKSPLHF	TGTGCCAGCTCACATACTACTTCCGGGACACCAGAAAAGTCACCCCTCCACTTT
TRBV6-5	NA	TRBJ2-7	NA	CASSRDRISYEQYF	TGTGCCAGCAGCCGCGACAGGATCTCCTACGAGCAGTACTTC
TRBV7-9	TRBD2	TRBJ2-5	NA	CASSLVAGGETQYF	TGTGCCAGCAGCTTAGTAGCGGGGGGGGAGACCCAGTACTTC
TRBV4-1	NA	TRBJ1-2	few	CASSQAAGRTF	TGCGCCAGCAGCCAAGCGGCAGGGAGGACCTTC
TRBV6-4	NA	TRBJ2-3	NA	CASSVSGGGTDTQYF	TGTGCCAGCAGTGTATCTGGGGGCGGAACAGATACGCAGTATTTT
TRBV7-9	NA	TRBJ2-1	NA	CASSFYSLPPSYNEQFF	TGTGCCAGCAGCTTTTATAGTCTGCCCCCGAGTTACAATGAGCAGTTCTTC
TRBV30	TRBD1	TRBJ2-3	NA	CAWSTGGSTDTQYF	TGTGCCTGGAGTACAGGGGGGAGCACAGATACGCAGTATTTT
TRBV5-6	NA	TRBJ2-3	NA	CASSVGLITDTQYF	TGTGCCAGCAGCGTAGGACTAATAACAGATACGCAGTATTTT
TRBV6-1	NA	TRBJ1-2	NA	CASSARGETLYGYTF	TGTGCCAGCAGTGCCCGGGGGGAGACCCTCTATGGCTACACCTTC
TRBV6-5	TRBD2	TRBJ2-7	NA	CASSEAGLAAQYF	TGTGCCAGCAGTGAAGCGGGGCTCGCGGCGCAGTACTTC
TRBV19	NA	TRBJ2-5	NA	CASSRGHPEGTQYF	TGTGCCAGTAGTCGTGGGCATCCGGAAGGGACCCAGTACTTC
TRBV6-1	NA	TRBJ1-2	NA	CASSEGVGSNYGYTF	TGTGCCAGCAGCGAGGGAGTGGGCTCTAACTATGGCTACACCTTC